This TCR beta chain was found in a study of response to subunit inactivated influenza vaccine. TCRdb redid the calling of the RT-PCR reads with MiXCR, one entry per CDR3 protein. The sample lists about 540,000 distinct CDR3 sequences, approximately 20% occurring once. CDR3 length equals 13 residues. The germline V gene encodes CDR1 SNHLY and CDR2 FYNNEI. With 7 bases removed from V and 4 bases from J, the gap between germline ends came to 13 bases. These data were also filed under a second study, of T cells expressing NK-cell markers. This second study notes: Making the TCR beta cDNA relied on 5'RACE template switching with UMIs. Of CD8+ T cells, 1.0-7.0% belonged to dominant NKG2C+ clonotypes in 5 to 7 donors.

Sequencing used CD4+ T cells sorted from PBMCs, obtained about 12 days after vaccination. The receptor comes from a man aged 50 to 60 who received an inactivated influenza vaccine. The V gene is TRBV2, the J gene TRBJ2-5; weak D call: TRBD1 (6 bases). CDR3 amino acids: CASKRDTSETQYF. CDR3 sequence (DNA): TGTGCCAGCAAACGGGACACCTCAGAGACCCAGTACTTC.